A selection of T cell receptor beta chains follows, all from one sample in a study of T cell repertoires in cytomegalovirus infection. MiXCR, run by TCRdb on the reads, gives a single entry per CDR3 protein. In the table there are around 300,000 distinct CDR3 sequences, 20% to 25% of which are singletons. Their antigens are not known. The material sequenced was cultured PBMCs, taken from culture after CMV antigen stimulation. The origin of the receptors is a human donor in good health (CMV status not recorded). Some clones in this sample may be carry-over from other donors' samples. Both conserved end residues are trimmed from each CDR3.

J,V,CDR3
TRBJ2-1,TRBV11-2,ASSSRQGTYNEQF
TRBJ1-5,TRBV7-2,ASSLAPGVEQPQH
TRBJ1-2,TRBV5-1,ASSLGWDSLYGYT
TRBJ2-1,TRBV6-5,ASKPTSDRNNEQF
TRBJ2-1,TRBV6-5,ASSSWTGSSYNEQF
TRBJ1-2,TRBV7-2,ASSFTTGDYGYT
TRBJ1-6,TRBV19,ASSITSDTNSPLH
TRBJ2-3,TRBV12-5,ASGTGTSETDTQY
TRBJ1-5,TRBV19,ASHRLTGEPQH
TRBJ2-4,TRBV19,ASSRTSGTKNIQY
TRBJ2-3,TRBV10-3,AISGTSGRADTQY
TRBJ2-5,TRBV5-4,ASSVGDQETQY
TRBJ2-1,TRBV20-1,SAVGLLNNEQF
TRBJ2-7,TRBV28,ASRGQGGTYEQY
TRBJ2-1,TRBV11-3,ASSLGQGFDEQF
TRBJ2-2,TRBV7-2,ASSATTNTGELF
TRBJ2-7,TRBV4-3,ASSQVQGYEQY
TRBJ2-1,TRBV12-3/TRBV12-4,ASSQDLEQF
TRBJ1-2,TRBV5-5,ASSLGLGDRVYGYT
TRBJ2-1,TRBV24-1,ATSTGTGPGEQF
TRBJ2-1,TRBV4-3,ASSQEGANSYNEQF
TRBJ2-5,TRBV4-1,ASSQGDPQETQY
TRBJ1-1,TRBV29-1,SADSQGTEAF
TRBJ2-3,TRBV12-3/TRBV12-4,ASTNQGALTDTQY
TRBJ2-1,TRBV24-1,ATSDSGHNEQF
TRBJ2-1,TRBV6-2/TRBV6-3,ASTSVPGQGVNEQF
TRBJ2-3,TRBV7-2,ASSLTRPRMQY
TRBJ1-5,TRBV7-3,ASSASGTGLDQPQH
TRBJ1-1,TRBV4-1,ASSQDQGPRKAF
TRBJ2-3,TRBV12-3/TRBV12-4,ASSPAGLAADTQY
TRBJ2-1,TRBV6-5,ASSSRRTSGLTYNEQF
TRBJ1-4,TRBV15,ATSRDRDSREKLF
TRBJ2-7,TRBV3-1,ASSPHSGTAYEQY
TRBJ2-3,TRBV28,ASSLLGQGQDTQY
TRBJ2-3,TRBV12-3/TRBV12-4,ASSWLGGRDTQY
TRBJ1-5,TRBV10-2,ASSESLANQPQH
TRBJ2-3,TRBV6-1,ASSDPLAGPATNTQY
TRBJ2-1,TRBV7-2,ASSLRPEGPAGVNEQF
TRBJ2-1,TRBV7-3,ASSPDRGFVNEQF
TRBJ2-7,TRBV4-1,ASSQGLAGELYEQY
TRBJ2-7,TRBV28,ASKGPGPYEQY
TRBJ1-2,TRBV15,ATSREGTDYGYT
TRBJ1-1,TRBV14,ASSLNPGTEAF
TRBJ1-1,TRBV7-2,ASSLLGENTEAF
TRBJ2-1,TRBV19,ASSRLSYNEQF
TRBJ2-1,TRBV12-5,ASGLVISGDVYNEQF
TRBJ2-1,TRBV10-3,AIKERTYNEQF
TRBJ2-1,TRBV19,ASSIEAGYNEQF
TRBJ2-1,TRBV7-9,ASSPLAGAMRNEQF
TRBJ2-3,TRBV27,ASKTRTDTQY
TRBJ1-2,TRBV27,ASGLMLVGGSYGYT
TRBJ2-5,TRBV7-9,ASSPNRVETQY
TRBJ2-1,TRBV5-1,ASSARESRVNEQF
TRBJ1-4,TRBV5-8,ASSRQTAPSEKLF
TRBJ2-5,TRBV7-2,ASSPDTGAETQY